This paragraph covers one TCR beta chain sequence. Its antigen is undetermined. This record comes from a study of neoadjuvant anti-PD-1 for oral cavity cancer. Study-level points and caveats: Pretreatment Treg/Th17 ratio correlated inversely with post-treatment tumor clonality.

Stage II-IVA oral cavity squamous cell carcinoma was new and untreated by systemic or radiation therapy. Cohort: HPV-negative, locally advanced oral cavity squamous cell carcinoma patients. Generated by immunoSEQ multiplex PCR, the TCRdb table keeps only in-frame clones and is missing some. The table shows 4,500 to 5,000 clones, with 58% occurring only once. The germline V gene has CDR1 MDHEN and CDR2 SYDVKM. The CDR3 spans 16 residues. V gave up 2 bases and J gave up 5 bases, with 19 bases separating them. Source: tumor tissue, taken before nivolumab (anti-PD-1) treatment. The chain links TRBV28 to TRBJ2-7; D might be TRBD2 (6 bases). This clonotype was obtained from a person aged 40 to 85 with oral cavity squamous cell carcinoma. The CDR3 region is CASSLPPGGPGDEQYF. CDR3 nucleotide sequence: TGTGCCAGCAGTTTACCCCCGGGTGGGCCGGGGGACGAGCAGTACTTC.